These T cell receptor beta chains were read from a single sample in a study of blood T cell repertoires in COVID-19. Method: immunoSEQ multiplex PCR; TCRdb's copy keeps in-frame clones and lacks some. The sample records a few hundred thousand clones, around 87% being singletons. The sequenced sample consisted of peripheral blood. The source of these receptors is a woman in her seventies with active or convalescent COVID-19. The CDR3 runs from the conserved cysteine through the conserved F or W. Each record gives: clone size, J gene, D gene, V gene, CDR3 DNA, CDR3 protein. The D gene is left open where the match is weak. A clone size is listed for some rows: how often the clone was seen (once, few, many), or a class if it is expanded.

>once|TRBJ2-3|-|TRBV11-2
TGTGCCAGCAGCTCGAGCACAGATACGCAGTATTTT
CASSSSTDTQYF
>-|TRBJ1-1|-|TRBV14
TGTGCCAGCAGCCAATCGCGGGGGCTTGGTGAAGCTTTCTTT
CASSQSRGLGEAFF
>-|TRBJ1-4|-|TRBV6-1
TGTGCCAGCATGAGTGTAGGGGGGGGATATGAAAAACTGTTTTTT
CASMSVGGGYEKLFF
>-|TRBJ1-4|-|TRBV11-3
TGTGCCAGCAGCCCCGGAGGTGAAAAACTGTTTTTT
CASSPGGEKLFF
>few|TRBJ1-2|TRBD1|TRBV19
TGTGCCAGTTCCACAGGGGACCCCTCGTGGGCTATTCGGGGCTACACCTTC
CASSTGDPSWAIRGYTF
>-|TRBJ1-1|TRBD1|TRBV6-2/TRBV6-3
TGTGCCAGCAGTACAACAGGGGGCAGGACTGAAGCTTTCTTT
CASSTTGGRTEAFF
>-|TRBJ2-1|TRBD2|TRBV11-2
TGTGCCAGCAGCCCCCACACGGGGGGTTTACGCTACAATGAGCAGTTCTTC
CASSPHTGGLRYNEQFF
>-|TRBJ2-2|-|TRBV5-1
TGCGCCAGCAATCTGGGAGCCGGGGAGCTGTTTTTT
CASNLGAGELFF
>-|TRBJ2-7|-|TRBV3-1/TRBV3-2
TGTGCCAGCAGCCAGGATACCGGGAGCCTCTACGAGCAGTACTTC
CASSQDTGSLYEQYF
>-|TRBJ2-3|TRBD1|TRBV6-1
TGTGCCAGCAGTGAAGCAAGGGGGCTGGGCACAGATACGCAGTATTTT
CASSEARGLGTDTQYF
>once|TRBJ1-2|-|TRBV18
TGTGCCAGCTCACCGGGGATCCAAACAGGGAAACGCTATGGCTACACCTTC
CASSPGIQTGKRYGYTF
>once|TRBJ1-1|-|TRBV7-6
TGTGCCAGCAGCTTAGACACCCGGAACACTGAAGCTTTCTTT
CASSLDTRNTEAFF
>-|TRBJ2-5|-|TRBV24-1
TGTGCCACCAGTGGAGCAGGTGGGGAGACCCAGTACTTC
CATSGAGGETQYF
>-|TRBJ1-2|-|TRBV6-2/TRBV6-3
TGTGCCAGCAGTTATAGTGGAGGGTGGAAGTATGGCTACACCTTC
CASSYSGGWKYGYTF
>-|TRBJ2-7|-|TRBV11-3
TGTGCCAGCAGCTTAGGATACAGGGACGAGCAGTACTTC
CASSLGYRDEQYF
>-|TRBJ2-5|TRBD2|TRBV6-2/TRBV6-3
TGTGCCAGCAGTTACTCACTAGCGGGGGGGAGTCAAGAGACCCAGTACTTC
CASSYSLAGGSQETQYF
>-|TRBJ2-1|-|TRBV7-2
TGTGCCAGCAGCTTTAGGGGTCAGGGAAACCCGTGGGATGAGCAGTTCTTC
CASSFRGQGNPWDEQFF
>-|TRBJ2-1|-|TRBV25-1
TGTGCCAGCAGTGGCGATGGGCTGCCAAATGAGCAGTTCTTC
CASSGDGLPNEQFF
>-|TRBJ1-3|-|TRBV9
TGTGCCAGCAGCCAGGAAGGACAATCCGGAAACACCATATATTTT
CASSQEGQSGNTIYF
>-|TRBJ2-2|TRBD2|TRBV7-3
TGTGCCAGCAGCCCCACCCCATCTAGCGGGGGGGCCCGTACCGGGGAGCTGTTTTTT
CASSPTPSSGGARTGELFF
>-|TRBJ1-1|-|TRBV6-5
TGTGCCAGCAGTTCGGCGCGGGAGACTGAAGCTTTCTTT
CASSSARETEAFF
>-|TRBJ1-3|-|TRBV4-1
TGCGCCAGCAGCCAAGATAGGGGCCAGGGATCCCCTGGGTCTTCTGGAAACACCATATATTTT
CASSQDRGQGSPGSSGNTIYF
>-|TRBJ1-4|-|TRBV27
TGTGCCAGCAGTTCCAGATTAAATGAAAAACTGTTTTTT
CASSSRLNEKLFF
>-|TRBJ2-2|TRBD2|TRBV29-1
TGCAGCGTTGTAAGCGGGGGCTCCGGGGAGCTGTTTTTT
CSVVSGGSGELFF
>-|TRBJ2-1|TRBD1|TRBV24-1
TGTGCCACCTCGAGACCGGGACAGGGATTTGATGAGCAGTTCTTC
CATSRPGQGFDEQFF
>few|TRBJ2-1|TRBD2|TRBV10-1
TGCGCCAGCAGCCCACTGACTAGCGGGGGGCAGGATGAGCAGTTCTTC
CASSPLTSGGQDEQFF
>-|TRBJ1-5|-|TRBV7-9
TGTGCCAGCAGCTTAGAAGCGGGTAGCAATCAGCCCCAGCATTTT
CASSLEAGSNQPQHF
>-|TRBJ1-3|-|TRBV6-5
TGTGCCAGCAGAGACGCACCGAGGGGAAACACCATATATTTT
CASRDAPRGNTIYF
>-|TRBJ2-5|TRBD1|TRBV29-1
TGCAGCGTTGACTTTCTTCGGGACAGGGTGGAAGAGACCCAGTACTTC
CSVDFLRDRVEETQYF
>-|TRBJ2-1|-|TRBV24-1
TGTGCCACCAGTGATTCCGGGGTACCTTTCAGCAATGAGCAGTTCTTC
CATSDSGVPFSNEQFF
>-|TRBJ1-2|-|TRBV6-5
TGTGCCAGCTCAAAGGGAGGTGGTGGCTACACCTTC
CASSKGGGGYTF
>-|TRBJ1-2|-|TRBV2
TGTGCCAGCAGTCCTCGACGAGGTAACTATGGCTACACCTTC
CASSPRRGNYGYTF
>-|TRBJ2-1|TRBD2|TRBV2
TGTGCTGGGGCAGGAAGCGGGGGACTTTACAATGAGCAGTTCTTC
CAGAGSGGLYNEQFF
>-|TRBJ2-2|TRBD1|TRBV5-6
TGTGCCAGCAGCTTATTAGACAGGGCGGACACCGGGGAGCTGTTTTTT
CASSLLDRADTGELFF
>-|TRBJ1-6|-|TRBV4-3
TGCGCCAGCAGCCAAGGCAGGGAAAATTCACCCCTCCACTTT
CASSQGRENSPLHF
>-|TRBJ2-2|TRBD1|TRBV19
TGTGCCAGTAGTATAGACGAGGACAGGGCCGCGAACACCGGGGAGCTGTTTTTT
CASSIDEDRAANTGELFF
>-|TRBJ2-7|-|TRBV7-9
TGTGCCAGCAGCTTGCCCCCGGTGGACGAGCAGTACTTC
CASSLPPVDEQYF
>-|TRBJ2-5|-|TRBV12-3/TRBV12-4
TGTGCCAGCAGTCCTCGGTTCTGGGGGGCCCAGTACTTC
CASSPRFWGAQYF
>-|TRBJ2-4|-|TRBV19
TGTGCCAGTACCGGATTGGGGGCAGGAAACATTCAGTACTTC
CASTGLGAGNIQYF
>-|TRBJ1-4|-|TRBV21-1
TGTGCCACGGAGAGTGGAGATAGGACTAATGAAAAACTGTTTTTT
CATESGDRTNEKLFF
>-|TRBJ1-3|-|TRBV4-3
TGCGCCAGCAGCCAAGAGTTCCAGGGCTTCTTGGGAAACACCATATATTTT
CASSQEFQGFLGNTIYF
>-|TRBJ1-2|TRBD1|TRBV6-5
TGTGCCAGCAGAAGACAGGGGGTTGATGGTGGCTACACCTTC
CASRRQGVDGGYTF
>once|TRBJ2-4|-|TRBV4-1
TGCGCCAGCAGCCAAGGGAGGGCCCGTAAAAACATTCAGTACTTC
CASSQGRARKNIQYF
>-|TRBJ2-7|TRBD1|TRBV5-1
TGCGCCAGCAGCTCGGGACAGGGGGCCTACGAGCAGTACTTC
CASSSGQGAYEQYF
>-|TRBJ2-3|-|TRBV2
TGTGCCAGCAGTGCGGAGGCTACAGATACGCAGTATTTT
CASSAEATDTQYF
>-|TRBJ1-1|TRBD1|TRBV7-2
TGTGCCAGCAGTCTCGGACAGGGTTCTATGAACACTGAAGCTTTCTTT
CASSLGQGSMNTEAFF
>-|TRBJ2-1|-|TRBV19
TGTGCCAGTAGTTCATTGGCAGGGGCGGGCTACAATGAGCAGTTCTTC
CASSSLAGAGYNEQFF
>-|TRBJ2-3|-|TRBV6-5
TGTGCCAGCAGGGAGGGCACAGATACGCAGTATTTT
CASREGTDTQYF
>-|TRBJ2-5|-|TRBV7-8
TGTGCCAGCAGCTTTGGACAGTTTCAAGAGACCCAGTACTTC
CASSFGQFQETQYF
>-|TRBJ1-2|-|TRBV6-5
TGTGCCAGCAGTCGGACTGGGGGAGGCTCTGGCTACACCTTC
CASSRTGGGSGYTF
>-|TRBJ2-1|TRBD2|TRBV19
TGTGCCAGTAGTATAGTAGCGGGGGTAAACAATGAGCAGTTCTTC
CASSIVAGVNNEQFF
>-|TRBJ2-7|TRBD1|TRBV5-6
TGTGCCAGCAGCCACGCCGGGACAGGGAGCCACGAGCAGTACTTC
CASSHAGTGSHEQYF
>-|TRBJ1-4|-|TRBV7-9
TGTGCCAGCAGCCCCCCCGAAGCGGATAATGAAAAACTGTTTTTT
CASSPPEADNEKLFF
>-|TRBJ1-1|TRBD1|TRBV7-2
TGTGCCAGCAGCCTTACCGGACAGGGGGCTGGATCTGGCGCTTTCTTT
CASSLTGQGAGSGAFF
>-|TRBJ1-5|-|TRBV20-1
TGCAGTGCTAGTGTAGGGAGGGGGCAGCCCCAGCATTTT
CSASVGRGQPQHF